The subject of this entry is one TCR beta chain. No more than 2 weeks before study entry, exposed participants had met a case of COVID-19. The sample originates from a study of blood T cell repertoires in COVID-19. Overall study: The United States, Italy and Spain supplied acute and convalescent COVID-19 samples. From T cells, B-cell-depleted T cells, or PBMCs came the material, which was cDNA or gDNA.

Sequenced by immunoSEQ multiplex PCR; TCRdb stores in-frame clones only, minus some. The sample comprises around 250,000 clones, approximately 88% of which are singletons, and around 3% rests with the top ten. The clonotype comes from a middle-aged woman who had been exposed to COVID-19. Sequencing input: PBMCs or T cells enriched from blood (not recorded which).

Here the CDR3 reads CASSLGAGEAFF. DNA of the CDR3: TGTGCCAGCAGTTTAGGGGCAGGGGAAGCTTTCTTT. The genes are TRBV12-3 or TRBV12-4 and TRBJ1-1; D is possibly TRBD1 (5 bases). Trimming pared 1 base from V and 8 bases from J, leaving 8 bases between. The CDR3 has 12 amino acids.